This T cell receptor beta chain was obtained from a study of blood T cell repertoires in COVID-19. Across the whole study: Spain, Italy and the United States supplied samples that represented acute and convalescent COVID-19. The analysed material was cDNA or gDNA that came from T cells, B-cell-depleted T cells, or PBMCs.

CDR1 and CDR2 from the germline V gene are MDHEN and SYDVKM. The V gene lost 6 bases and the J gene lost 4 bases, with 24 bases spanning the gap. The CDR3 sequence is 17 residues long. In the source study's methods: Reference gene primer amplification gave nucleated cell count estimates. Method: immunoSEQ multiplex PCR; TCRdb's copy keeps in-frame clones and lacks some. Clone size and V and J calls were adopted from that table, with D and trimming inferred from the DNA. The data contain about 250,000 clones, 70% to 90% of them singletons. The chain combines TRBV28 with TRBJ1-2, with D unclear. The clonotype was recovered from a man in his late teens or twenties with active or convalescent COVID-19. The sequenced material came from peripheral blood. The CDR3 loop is CASRAPVPSFGSYGYTF. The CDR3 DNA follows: TGTGCCAGCAGGGCCCCTGTTCCATCCTTTGGCAGCTATGGCTACACCTTC.